This TCR beta chain is drawn from a study of blood T cell repertoires in COVID-19. Whole-study context: Both acute and convalescent COVID-19 samples were obtained from the United States, Italy and Spain. Sources were T cells, B-cell-depleted T cells, or PBMCs; the material itself was cDNA or gDNA.

It was during active infection that Seattle patients were enrolled and then longitudinally followed. This clone has a handful of counts. The CDR3 totals 17 residues. Using immunoSEQ multiplex PCR, the repertoire was profiled, and TCRdb retains in-frame clones only, with some absent. This repertoire shows some 270,000 clones, about 85% found once; its top ten account for 0.7% to 0.9%. V is TRBV12-2 and J is TRBJ1-1. TRBV12-2 is a pseudogene segment. Material for sequencing was peripheral blood. This TCR derives from a human donor with COVID-19, enrolled during active disease. The donor label of this sample is uncertain. DNA for the CDR3: TGTGCAAGTCGCTTAGCTTTAAAAGAGGTGGGGAACACTGAAGCTTTCTTT. It yields the protein CASRLALKEVGNTEAFF.